Listed below are T cell receptor beta chains from one sample, sequenced in a study of spatial heterogeneity in lung cancer. Via MiXCR, TCRdb re-called the 5' RACE reads, giving one row per CDR3 protein. The sample carries 80,000 to 95,000 distinct CDR3 sequences, 7.5% to 10% recorded once. Sequenced here: PBMCs, sampled at surgery. The receptors come from a male donor with early-stage non-small cell lung cancer. CDR3s include the opening cysteine and the closing phenylalanine or tryptophan. A D gene is named only where the DNA matches it firmly. Not all rows give a size; the values are once, few, many and, for expanded clones, a class.

V gene,D gene,clone size,J gene,CDR3 DNA,CDR3 protein
TRBV7-6,.,few,TRBJ1-4,TGTGCCAGCAGCCTTGGACCTGCAACTAATGAAAAACTGTTTTTT,CASSLGPATNEKLFF
TRBV2,TRBD1,many,TRBJ1-2,TGTGCCAGCAGGGAGGGACAGGGCCGAGGCTACACCTTC,CASREGQGRGYTF
TRBV7-2,.,many,TRBJ1-5,TGTGCCAGCAGCTTAGCTGGCCCTCAGCATTTT,CASSLAGPQHF
TRBV10-1,TRBD1,many,TRBJ1-5,TGCGCCAGCAGTCGGGACAGGGATCAGCCCCAGCATTTT,CASSRDRDQPQHF
TRBV27,TRBD1,many,TRBJ1-1,TGTGCCAGCAGCCCAGGACAGGGGGGGACTGAAGCTTTCTTT,CASSPGQGGTEAFF
TRBV6-2/TRBV6-3,.,few,TRBJ1-5,TGTGCCAGCAGTCGGACAGCTAGCAATCAGCCCCAGCATTTT,CASSRTASNQPQHF
TRBV9,TRBD1,few,TRBJ1-2,TGTGCCAGCAGCGTAGGACCCAGACAGGGGGCTGTCTATGGCTACACCTTC,CASSVGPRQGAVYGYTF
TRBV28,TRBD1,many,TRBJ2-7,TGTGCCAGCAGTTGGACAGGAAGGGGCGGCGAGCAGTACTTC,CASSWTGRGGEQYF
TRBV29-1,.,many,TRBJ2-3,TGCAGCGTTGGGGGCCCCCGGGACACAGATACGCAGTATTTT,CSVGGPRDTDTQYF
TRBV7-2,.,many,TRBJ1-1,TGTGCCAGCAGCTTTATCGGCAGATCTGAAGCTTTCTTT,CASSFIGRSEAFF
TRBV9,.,.,TRBJ2-5,TGTGCCAGCAGCGTTCTAGGGGAGCCCGAGACCCAGTACTTC,CASSVLGEPETQYF
TRBV7-6,.,.,TRBJ2-1,TGTGCCAGCAGCCCAGGCCCAAGCGGGAATGAGCAGTTCTTC,CASSPGPSGNEQFF
TRBV7-2,.,.,TRBJ2-2,TGTGCCAGCAGCCGTAGGGCCGGGGAGCTGTTTTTT,CASSRRAGELFF
TRBV28,.,few,TRBJ2-7,TGTGCCAGCAGTTTCATGAGGGCGGTTTCCTACGAGCAGTACTTC,CASSFMRAVSYEQYF
TRBV6-5,TRBD2,many,TRBJ2-7,TGTGCCAGCAGAGAGGGAGGGGTGAGTGCCTACGAGCAGTACTTC,CASREGGVSAYEQYF
TRBV6-5,.,few,TRBJ2-7,TGTGCCAGCAGTTCTTATTTGGGCTACGAGCAGTACTTC,CASSSYLGYEQYF
TRBV29-1,TRBD2,few,TRBJ2-3,TGCAGCGTGGATCCGGGACTAGCGGCAGATACGCAGTATTTT,CSVDPGLAADTQYF
TRBV19,TRBD1,many,TRBJ1-5,TGTGCCAGTAGTATTCCCACGTTCTTAGACAGGGGGCGAAATCAGCCCCAGCATTTT,CASSIPTFLDRGRNQPQHF
TRBV10-3,.,.,TRBJ2-3,TGTGCCATCAGTGAAAAGGATACGCAGTATTTT,CAISEKDTQYF
TRBV7-9,TRBD1,few,TRBJ2-5,TGTGCCAGCAGCTTACTAGGGGGCGGAGAGACCCAGTACTTC,CASSLLGGGETQYF
TRBV10-3,TRBD2,.,TRBJ2-5,TGTGCCATCAGTGGGGAGCGGGGGGCTCAAGAGACCCAGTACTTC,CAISGERGAQETQYF
TRBV7-9,.,.,TRBJ2-3,TGTGCCAGCAGCGGCCTAGGGGAGAGAATCGGGTATTTT,CASSGLGERIGYF
TRBV29-1,.,many,TRBJ2-2,TGCAGCGTTGAAGGTCCAGGGGACACCGGGGAGCTGTTTTTT,CSVEGPGDTGELFF
TRBV12-3/TRBV12-4,TRBD2,many,TRBJ2-1,TGTGCCAGCAGTTTAGGCAGAGCGGGAGCAGGCAGGGAGCAGTTCTTC,CASSLGRAGAGREQFF
TRBV15,TRBD1,many,TRBJ1-5,TGTGCCACCACCAAGGACAGGGTCTATCAGCCCCAGCATTTT,CATTKDRVYQPQHF
TRBV28,TRBD1,.,TRBJ1-4,TGTGCCAGCAGTCCAACCCAGGGACAGGGTGAAAAACTGTTTTTT,CASSPTQGQGEKLFF
TRBV30,.,.,TRBJ2-1,TGTGCCTGGCGATCTTACAATGAGCAGTTCTTC,CAWRSYNEQFF
TRBV6-5,TRBD1,many,TRBJ2-3,TGTGCCAGCAGCCGTAGGGACAGTACAGATACGCAGTATTTT,CASSRRDSTDTQYF
TRBV12-3/TRBV12-4,TRBD1,.,TRBJ2-2,TGTGCCAGCAGCCCGACAGGGGGCAACACCGGGGAGCTGTTTTTT,CASSPTGGNTGELFF
TRBV10-3,TRBD1,many,TRBJ2-7,TGTGCCATCAGTGAGTTCGACAGGGATGCGGACGAGCAGTACTTC,CAISEFDRDADEQYF
TRBV20-1,.,.,TRBJ1-2,TGCAGTGCTTCGGGGGGGTCCTTTTCCTATGGCTACACCTTC,CSASGGSFSYGYTF
TRBV5-1,TRBD1,.,TRBJ1-4,TGCGCCAGCAGCGCTACGGGACAGCAGAATGAAAAACTGTTTTTT,CASSATGQQNEKLFF
TRBV7-9,.,many,TRBJ1-6,TGTGCCAGCAACCGGGACTCCTATAATTCACCCCTCCACTTT,CASNRDSYNSPLHF
TRBV6-2/TRBV6-3,TRBD1,.,TRBJ2-5,TGTGCCAGCAGTTATCAGGGGGAGACGGAGACCCAGTACTTC,CASSYQGETETQYF
TRBV24-1,.,few,TRBJ2-1,TGTGCCACCAGGTCGAATTCGGCGGACGCGTACAATGAGCAGTTCTTC,CATRSNSADAYNEQFF
TRBV7-9,.,.,TRBJ2-2,TGTGCCAGCAGCCCACGGGGGACCGGGGAGCTGCTTTTT,CASSPRGTGELLF
TRBV28,TRBD1,few,TRBJ1-2,TGTGCCAGCAGTTTAGGGACAGGCTCCTATGGCTACACCTTC,CASSLGTGSYGYTF
TRBV5-6,.,many,TRBJ2-3,TGTGCCAGCAGCTTGTGGAGCACAGATACGCAGTATTTT,CASSLWSTDTQYF
TRBV7-9,.,.,TRBJ2-5,TGTGCCAGCAGCCGCAAGCCACGAGAGACCCAGTACTTC,CASSRKPRETQYF
TRBV11-2,.,many,TRBJ2-7,TGTGCCAGCAGCTTAGATTGGCAGGAGCAGTACTTC,CASSLDWQEQYF
TRBV19,.,many,TRBJ1-2,TGTGCCAGTAGTCCAGATTACTATGGCTACACCTTC,CASSPDYYGYTF
TRBV12-3/TRBV12-4,TRBD1,many,TRBJ1-5,TGTGCCAGCAGTTTGGGAACAGGGGGCAGCAGCAATCAGCCCCAGCATTTT,CASSLGTGGSSNQPQHF
TRBV29-1,TRBD2,many,TRBJ2-7,TGCAGCGCTGGGGAGGGGCAGTACACCTACGAGCAGTACTTC,CSAGEGQYTYEQYF
TRBV28,TRBD1,few,TRBJ1-1,TGTGCCAGCAGTTCCCTAGGGGGCGGTTGGACTGAAGCTTTCTTT,CASSSLGGGWTEAFF
TRBV5-4,TRBD1,few,TRBJ2-2,TGTGCCAGCAGCTTGGCGGGGACAGGGATCACCGGGGAGCTGTTTTTT,CASSLAGTGITGELFF
TRBV20-1,TRBD1,.,TRBJ2-1,TGCAGTGCTAGAGTCCCACAGGGGGCCTACAATGAGCAGTTCTTC,CSARVPQGAYNEQFF
TRBV20-1,.,many,TRBJ1-2,TGCAGTGCCTGGGACACTCTTTATGGCTACACCTTC,CSAWDTLYGYTF
TRBV6-4,TRBD2,.,TRBJ2-2,TGTGCCTGCAGGATTCTAGCGGGCACCGGGGAGCTGTTTTTT,CACRILAGTGELFF
TRBV24-1,.,.,TRBJ1-2,TGTGCCACCAGTGATTTGCGGGGGTCGTACTATGGCTACACCTTC,CATSDLRGSYYGYTF
TRBV20-1,.,few,TRBJ1-1,TGCAGTGCTAAGGGGACCTTAATGAACACTGAAGCTTTCTTT,CSAKGTLMNTEAFF
TRBV19,.,.,TRBJ2-7,TGTGCCAGTAGTGCTCAGAGAGGCTACGAGCAGTACTTC,CASSAQRGYEQYF
TRBV7-3,TRBD2,many,TRBJ2-5,TGTGCCAGCAGCCCCAGACCGGGACTAGCGGGAGGATCGGAAGAGACCCAGTACTTC,CASSPRPGLAGGSEETQYF